This T cell receptor beta chain emerged from a study of blood T cell repertoires in COVID-19. Overall study: The origin of the acute and convalescent COVID-19 samples was the United States, Italy and Spain. The analysed material was cDNA or gDNA that came from T cells, B-cell-depleted T cells, or PBMCs.

The CDR3 runs to 14 residues. Germline CDR1 and CDR2: SGHTA and FQGNSA. J lost 10 bases, V lost 6 bases, and 4 bases had no gene match. In the authors' workflow: Amplified reference gene primers provided the basis for estimating nucleated cell counts. Clones were sequenced by immunoSEQ multiplex PCR, and TCRdb holds only the in-frame ones, with some missing. The V and J calls and clone size come from that table; D and trimming were worked out from the DNA. The sample yields fewer than 85,000 clones, around nine tenths seen once. The rearrangement links TRBV7-2 to TRBJ2-1; 15 positions agree with TRBD2. The TCR originated in a man aged 45-65 years with active COVID-19. The sequenced material came from peripheral blood. CDR3 sequence reads: CASSSGTSGREQFF. CDR3 coding DNA: TGTGCCAGCAGTTCCGGGACTAGCGGGAGGGAGCAGTTCTTC.